These 18 T cell receptor beta chains were all obtained from the same sample, sequenced in a study of CD8 T cells in Susac syndrome. The RNA, 0.5 to 1 ug, was put through reverse transcription using random hexamers. TCRdb reprocessed the immunoSEQ multiplex PCR reads with MiXCR, giving one entry per CDR3 protein. The sample includes approximately 120,000 distinct CDR3 sequences, around 95% of them seen just once. The sequenced sample was CD4+ T cells from PBMCs. These receptors all come from a human donor in good health.

The chain is built from TRBV2 and TRBJ2-3, with D unresolved. The CDR3 has 13 residues. CDR1 is SNHLY and CDR2 is FYNNEI in the germline V gene. The V end was cut by 2 bases, the J end by 5 bases, with 8 bases between. This CDR3 reads CASSESRLDTQYF. In nucleotides, the CDR3 is TGTGCCAGCAGTGAAAGTCGACTAGATACGCAGTATTTT.

The chain employs TRBV19 and TRBJ2-4; D might be TRBD2 (5 bases). The V end lost 3 bases, the J end lost 7 bases, and 10 bases lay between the germline ends. Germline CDR1 LNHDA, CDR2 SQIVND (reference sequence). The CDR3 totals 13 residues. The CDR3 spells CASSIRGINIQYF. In DNA, the CDR3 is TGTGCCAGTAGTATCCGAGGGATTAACATTCAGTACTTC.

The chain carries TRBV2 and TRBJ1-4; the match to TRBD1 covers 8 bases. The germline V gene encodes CDR1 SNHLY and CDR2 FYNNEI. CDR3 size: 16 residues. The V gene end was trimmed by 2 bases and the J gene end by 2 bases; junction bases not matched to a gene: 4. In DNA, the CDR3 is TGTGCCAGCAGTGAACGGACAGGGAGGACTAATGAAAAACTGTTTTTT. Translation: CASSERTGRTNEKLFF.

In DNA, the CDR3 is TGTGCCAGCAGCGTTCGACTAGCGGGAGGGGCAGATACGCAGTATTTT. It is translated as CASSVRLAGGADTQYF. This chain joins TRBV7-2 and TRBJ2-3, with 14 bases identical to TRBD2. CDR3 size: 16 residues. V dropped 5 bases and J dropped 4; count of bases not matched to a gene: 5. Germline CDR1 and CDR2: SGHTA and FQGNSA.

DNA for the CDR3: TGCGCCAGCAGGGACGGAGGGGGGGATGAGCAGTTCTTC. It yields the protein CASRDGGGDEQFF. The chain has TRBV23-1 and TRBJ2-1; possible D gene TRBD2, 7 bases. TRBV23-1 carries the ORF label, with uncertain function. Trimming took off 6 bases at V and 8 bases at J, with 14 bases between the two ends. This CDR3 contains 13 residues.

This clonotype was observed a few times. The chain is built from TRBV7-2 and TRBJ2-3; D gene uncertain. Germline loops: CDR1 SGHTA, CDR2 FQGNSA. Trimming cost V 7 bases and J 2 bases, with 4 bases left between them. This CDR3 contains 11 residues. As DNA, the CDR3 is TGTGCCAGCACCTACACAGATACGCAGTATTTT. This encodes CASTYTDTQYF.

The gene calls are TRBV29-1 and TRBJ2-2; TRBD2 matches 8 bases. The V gene's germline CDR1 is SQVTM and CDR2 ANQGSEA. With V trimmed by 3 bases and J by 7 bases, 13 bases remained unmatched. This CDR3 region has 16 residues. The CDR3 reads CSVDDPAGGGIGELFF. The CDR3, as DNA: TGCAGCGTTGATGATCCGGCGGGGGGAGGTATCGGGGAGCTGTTTTTT.

This chain joins TRBV18 and TRBJ2-3, with 10 nucleotides matching TRBD2. Losses at the gene ends were 4 bases for V and 3 bases for J; bases not matched to a gene: 1. Looked up from germline, CDR1 is KGHSH and CDR2 is LQKENI. This CDR3 has 14 amino acids. CDR3 protein: CASSRSGGTDTQYF. The CDR3 region has the DNA TGTGCCAGCTCACGTAGCGGGGGGACAGATACGCAGTATTTT.

This clonotype was seen just once. The chain carries TRBV4-1 and TRBJ1-1; 7 bases are a match to TRBD1. The CDR3 spans 13 residues. Germline-derived CDR1 and CDR2 are MGHRA and YSYEKL. Unmatched junction bases numbered 6, after V lost 6 bases and J lost 5 bases. CDR3 residues: CASRRTGGTEAFF. CDR3 coding DNA: TGCGCCAGCAGGAGGACAGGCGGGACTGAAGCTTTCTTT.

The genes are TRBV7-2 and TRBJ2-7, with 7 positions matching TRBD2. The length of the CDR3 is 16 residues. Germline CDR1 SGHTA, CDR2 FQGNSA. V shed 5 bases, J shed 5 bases, and the junction held 15 bases outside the gene matches. The CDR3 sequence is CASSLDASGPPDEQYF. The CDR3 DNA is TGTGCCAGCAGCCTAGACGCTAGCGGCCCTCCCGACGAGCAGTACTTC. The variable domain in full, with the rest retrieved from reference TRBV7-2 and TRBJ2-7, is GAGVSQSPSNKVTEKGKDVELRCDPISGHTALYWYRQSLGQGLEFLIYFQGNSAPDKSGLPSDRFSAERTGGSVSTLTIQRTQQEDSAVYLCASSLDASGPPDEQYFGPGTRLTVT.

The V and J genes are TRBV24-1 and TRBJ1-5; D gene uncertain. The CDR3 sequence is 14 residues long. Trimming took 6 bases from V and 4 from J, leaving 12 bases between them. CDR1 and CDR2 (germline): KGHDR, SFDVKD. CDR3 sequence reads: CATSTTWANQPQHF. DNA of the CDR3: TGTGCCACCAGTACCACCTGGGCGAATCAGCCCCAGCATTTT.

The chain is built from TRBV3-1 and TRBJ2-2; D is perhaps TRBD1 or TRBD2 (5 bases each). CDR1 and CDR2 (germline): LGHDT, YNNKEL (reference sequence). Trimming took off 3 bases at V and 5 bases at J, with 10 bases between the two ends. The CDR3 runs to 14 residues. The CDR3, as DNA: TGTGCCAGCAGCCACGGTGGGGGAACCGGGGAGCTGTTTTTT. Protein: CASSHGGGTGELFF.

The chain has TRBV3-1 and TRBJ1-5, with 8 bases lining up with TRBD1. The CDR3 length is 13 residues. Germline assignment: CDR1 LGHDT and CDR2 YNNKEL (reference sequence). V was clipped by 3 bases and J by 7 bases; unmatched bases: 2. CDR3 nucleotide sequence: TGTGCCAGCAGCCAGGCAGGGGGCCAGCCCCAGCATTTT. Its protein product is CASSQAGGQPQHF.

The chain recombines TRBV18 with TRBJ2-5; no reliable D call. This CDR3 has 12 residues. The germline CDR1 and CDR2 sequences are KGHSH and LQKENI. The V end was cut by 5 bases, the J end by 2 bases, with 6 bases between. CDR3 DNA sequence: TGTGCCAGCTCAAAACAGCAAGAGACCCAGTACTTC. Encoded protein: CASSKQQETQYF. The variable domain in full, with the rest retrieved from reference TRBV18 and TRBJ2-5, is NAGVMQNPRHLVRRRGQEARLRCSPMKGHSHVYWYRQLPEEGLKFMVYLQKENIIDESGMPKERFSAEFPKEGPSILRIQQVVRGDSAAYFCASSKQQETQYFGPGTRLLVL.

This sequence joins TRBV28 and TRBJ1-3; D unresolved. Germline V gene sequence: CDR1 MDHEN, CDR2 SYDVKM. The ends were cut back, 4 bases at V and 2 bases at J, with 18 bases in the middle. CDR3 length: 17 residues. The CDR3 loop reads CASSSPGPSRTGNTIYF. In DNA, the CDR3 is TGTGCCAGCAGTTCGCCCGGGCCCTCAAGGACTGGAAACACCATATATTTT.

The chain employs TRBV20-1 and TRBJ2-5, with 10 bases fitting TRBD2. The CDR3 has 18 residues. J gave up 4 bases and V 6 bases, and 20 bases lay outside the gene matches. CDR1 DFQATT and CDR2 SNEGSKA come from the germline V gene (reference sequence). CDR3 coding DNA: TGCAGTGCCGATCGGGCCCAGTCAGTAGCGGGGGGAGGAGAGACCCAGTACTTC. Its translation: CSADRAQSVAGGGETQYF.

The J gene is TRBJ2-7, the V gene TRBV28; TRBD2 matches 15 bases. J lost 0 bases, V lost 5 bases, and 5 bases had no gene match. This CDR3 contains 17 residues. CDR1 is MDHEN, CDR2 SYDVKM, per germline. The CDR3 is CASSGLAGGLSSYEQYF. CDR3 sequence (DNA): TGTGCCAGCAGTGGACTAGCGGGAGGGCTTAGCTCCTACGAGCAGTACTTC.

The chain joins TRBV29-1 to TRBJ2-5; no reliable D call. This CDR3 contains 10 residues. V was shortened by 4 bases and J by 4 bases, with 4 bases between the two germline ends. The V gene's germline CDR1 is SQVTM and CDR2 ANQGSEA. The CDR3 here is CSVGRETQYF. DNA of the CDR3: TGCAGCGTTGGGAGAGAGACCCAGTACTTC. The full variable domain, rest sourced from reference TRBV29-1 and TRBJ2-5, is SAVISQKPSRDICQRGTSLTIQCQVDSQVTMMFWYRQQPGQSLTLIATANQGSEATYESGFVIDKFPISRPNLTFSTLTVSNMSPEDSSIYLCSVGRETQYFGPGTRLLVL.